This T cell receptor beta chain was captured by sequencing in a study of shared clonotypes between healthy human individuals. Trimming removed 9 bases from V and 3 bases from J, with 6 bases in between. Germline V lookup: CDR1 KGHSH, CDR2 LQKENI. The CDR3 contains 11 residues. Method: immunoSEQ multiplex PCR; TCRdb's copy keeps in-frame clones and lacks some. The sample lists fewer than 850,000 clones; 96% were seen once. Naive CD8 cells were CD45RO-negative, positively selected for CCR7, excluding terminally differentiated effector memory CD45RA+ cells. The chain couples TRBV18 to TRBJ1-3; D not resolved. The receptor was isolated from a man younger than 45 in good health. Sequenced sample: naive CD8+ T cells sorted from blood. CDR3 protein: CARQDGNTIYF. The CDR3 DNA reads TGTGCCAGGCAGGATGGAAACACCATATATTTT.